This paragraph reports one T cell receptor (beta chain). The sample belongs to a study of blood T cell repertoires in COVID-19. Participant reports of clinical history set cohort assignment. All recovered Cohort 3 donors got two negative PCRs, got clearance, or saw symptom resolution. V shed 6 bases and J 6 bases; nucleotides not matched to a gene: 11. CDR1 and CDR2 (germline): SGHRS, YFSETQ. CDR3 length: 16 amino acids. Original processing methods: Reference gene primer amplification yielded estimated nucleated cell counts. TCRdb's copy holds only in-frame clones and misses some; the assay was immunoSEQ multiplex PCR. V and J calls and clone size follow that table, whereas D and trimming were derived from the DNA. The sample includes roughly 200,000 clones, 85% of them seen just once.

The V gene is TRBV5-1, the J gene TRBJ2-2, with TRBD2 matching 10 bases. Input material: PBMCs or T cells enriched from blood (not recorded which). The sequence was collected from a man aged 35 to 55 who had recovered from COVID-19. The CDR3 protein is CASKGLAGEAAGELFF. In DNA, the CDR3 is TGCGCCAGCAAGGGCCTAGCGGGAGAAGCCGCCGGGGAGCTGTTTTTT. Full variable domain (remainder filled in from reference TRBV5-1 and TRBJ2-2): KAGVTQTPRYLIKTRGQQVTLSCSPISGHRSVSWYQQTPGQGLQFLFEYFSETQRNKGNFPGRFSGRQFSNSRSEMNVSTLELGDSALYLCASKGLAGEAAGELFFGEGSRLTVL.